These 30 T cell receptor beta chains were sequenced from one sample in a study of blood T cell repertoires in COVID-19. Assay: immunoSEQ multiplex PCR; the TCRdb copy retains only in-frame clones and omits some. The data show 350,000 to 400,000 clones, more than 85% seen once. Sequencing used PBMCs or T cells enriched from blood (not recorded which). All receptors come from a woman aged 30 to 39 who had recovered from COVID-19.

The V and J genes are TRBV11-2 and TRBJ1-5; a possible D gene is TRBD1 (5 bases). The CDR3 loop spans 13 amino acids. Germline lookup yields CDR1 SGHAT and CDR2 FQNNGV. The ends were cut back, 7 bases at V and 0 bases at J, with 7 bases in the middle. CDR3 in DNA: TGTGCCAGCACCGGGGGTAGCAATCAGCCCCAGCATTTT. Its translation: CASTGGSNQPQHF.

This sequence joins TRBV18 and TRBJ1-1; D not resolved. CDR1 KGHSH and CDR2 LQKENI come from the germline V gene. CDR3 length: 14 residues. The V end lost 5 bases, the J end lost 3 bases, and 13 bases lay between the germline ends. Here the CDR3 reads CASSSLNRDTEAFF. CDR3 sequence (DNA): TGTGCCAGCTCAAGCCTTAACCGGGACACTGAAGCTTTCTTT.

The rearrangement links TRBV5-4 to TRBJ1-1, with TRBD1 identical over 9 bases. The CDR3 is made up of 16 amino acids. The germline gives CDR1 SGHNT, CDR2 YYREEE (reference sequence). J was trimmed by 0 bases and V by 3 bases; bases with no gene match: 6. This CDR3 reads CASSSRTGAMNTEAFF. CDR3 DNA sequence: TGTGCCAGCAGCTCGCGGACAGGGGCGATGAACACTGAAGCTTTCTTT.

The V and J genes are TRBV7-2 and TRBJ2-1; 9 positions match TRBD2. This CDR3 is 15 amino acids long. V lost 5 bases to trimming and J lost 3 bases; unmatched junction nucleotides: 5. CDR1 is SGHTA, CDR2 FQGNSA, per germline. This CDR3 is CASSLERGDYNEQFF. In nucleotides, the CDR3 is TGTGCCAGCAGCCTAGAGCGGGGGGACTACAATGAGCAGTTCTTC.

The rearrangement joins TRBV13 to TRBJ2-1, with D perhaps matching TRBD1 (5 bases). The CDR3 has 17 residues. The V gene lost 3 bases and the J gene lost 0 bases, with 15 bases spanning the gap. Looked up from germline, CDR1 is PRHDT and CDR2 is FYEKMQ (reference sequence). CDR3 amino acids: CASSFLRGPSSYNEQFF. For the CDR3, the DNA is TGTGCCAGCAGCTTTCTTAGGGGCCCGAGCTCCTACAATGAGCAGTTCTTC.

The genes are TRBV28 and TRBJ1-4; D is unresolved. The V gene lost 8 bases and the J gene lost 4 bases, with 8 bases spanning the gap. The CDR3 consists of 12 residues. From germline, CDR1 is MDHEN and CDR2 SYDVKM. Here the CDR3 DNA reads TGTGCCAGCGTCGCGGGTAATGAAAAACTGTTTTTT. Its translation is CASVAGNEKLFF.

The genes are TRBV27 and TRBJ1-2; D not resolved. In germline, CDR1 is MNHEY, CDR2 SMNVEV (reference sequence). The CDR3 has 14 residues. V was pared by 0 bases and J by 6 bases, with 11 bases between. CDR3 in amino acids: CASSLSSGVDGYTF. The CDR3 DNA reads TGTGCCAGCAGTTTATCGTCAGGTGTCGATGGCTACACCTTC.

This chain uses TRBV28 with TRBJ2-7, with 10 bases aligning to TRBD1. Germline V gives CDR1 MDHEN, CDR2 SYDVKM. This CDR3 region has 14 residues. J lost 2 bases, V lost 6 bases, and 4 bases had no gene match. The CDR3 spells CASRGQGSTYEQYF. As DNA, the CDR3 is TGTGCCAGCAGGGGACAGGGGTCTACCTACGAGCAGTACTTC.

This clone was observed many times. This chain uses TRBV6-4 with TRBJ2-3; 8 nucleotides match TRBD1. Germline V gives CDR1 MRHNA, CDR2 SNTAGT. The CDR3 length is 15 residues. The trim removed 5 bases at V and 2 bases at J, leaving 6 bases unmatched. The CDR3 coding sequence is TGTGCCAGCAGTCCCGGGACAGGAGACACAGATACGCAGTATTTT. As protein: CASSPGTGDTDTQYF.

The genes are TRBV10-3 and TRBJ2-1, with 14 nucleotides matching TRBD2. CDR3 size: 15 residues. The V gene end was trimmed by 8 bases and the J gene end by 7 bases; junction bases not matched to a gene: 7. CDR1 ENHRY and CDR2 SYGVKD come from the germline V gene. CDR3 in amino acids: CAIRLAGGPANEQFF. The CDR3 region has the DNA TGTGCCATCCGACTAGCGGGAGGGCCCGCGAATGAGCAGTTCTTC.

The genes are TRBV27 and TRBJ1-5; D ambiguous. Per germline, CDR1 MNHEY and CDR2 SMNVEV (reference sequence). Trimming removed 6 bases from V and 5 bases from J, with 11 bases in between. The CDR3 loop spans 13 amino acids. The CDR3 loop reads CASRPTTDQPQHF. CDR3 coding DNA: TGTGCCAGCAGACCAACCACAGATCAGCCCCAGCATTTT.

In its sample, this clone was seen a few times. The CDR3: CASSSDRVNNQPQHF. CDR3 sequence (DNA): TGTGCCAGCAGTTCGGACAGGGTGAACAATCAGCCCCAGCATTTT. The rearrangement links TRBV7-8 to TRBJ1-5, with TRBD1 identical over 8 bases. The CDR3 extends over 15 amino acids. Per the germline V gene, CDR1 is SGHVS and CDR2 is FQNEAQ. J was trimmed by 3 bases and V by 6 bases; bases with no gene match: 7.

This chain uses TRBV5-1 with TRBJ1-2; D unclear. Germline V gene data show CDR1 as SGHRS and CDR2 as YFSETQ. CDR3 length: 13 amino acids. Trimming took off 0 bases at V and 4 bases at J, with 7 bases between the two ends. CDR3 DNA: TGCGCCAGCAGCTTGGGAGGGTCCTATGGCTACACCTTC. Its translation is CASSLGGSYGYTF.

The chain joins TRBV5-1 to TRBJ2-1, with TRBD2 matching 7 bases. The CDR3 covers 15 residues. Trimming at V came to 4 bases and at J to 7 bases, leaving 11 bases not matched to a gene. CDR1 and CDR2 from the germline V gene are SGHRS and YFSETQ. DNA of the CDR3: TGCGCCAGCAGCCCTCCGGGGTGGGAGGGGAATGAGCAGTTCTTC. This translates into CASSPPGWEGNEQFF.

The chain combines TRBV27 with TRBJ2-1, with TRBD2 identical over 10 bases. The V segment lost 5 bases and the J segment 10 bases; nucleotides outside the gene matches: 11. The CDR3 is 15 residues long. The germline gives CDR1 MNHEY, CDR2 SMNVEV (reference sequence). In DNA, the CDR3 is TGTGCCAGCAGTGTACTAGCGGGGCTAACGGAAGAGCAGTTCTTC. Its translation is CASSVLAGLTEEQFF.

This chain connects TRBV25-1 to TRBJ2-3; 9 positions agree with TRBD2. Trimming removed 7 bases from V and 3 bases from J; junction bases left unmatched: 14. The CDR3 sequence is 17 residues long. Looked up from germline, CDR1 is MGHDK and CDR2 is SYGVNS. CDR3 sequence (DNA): TGTGCCAGCACCACTGCCCAGCGGGGGGCAGGGACAGATACGCAGTATTTT. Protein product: CASTTAQRGAGTDTQYF. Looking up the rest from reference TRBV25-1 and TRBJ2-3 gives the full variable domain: EADIYQTPRYLVIGTGKKITLECSQTMGHDKMYWYQQDPGMELHLIHYSYGVNSTEKGDLSSESTVSRIRTEHFPLTLESARPSHTSQYLCASTTAQRGAGTDTQYFGPGTRLTVL.

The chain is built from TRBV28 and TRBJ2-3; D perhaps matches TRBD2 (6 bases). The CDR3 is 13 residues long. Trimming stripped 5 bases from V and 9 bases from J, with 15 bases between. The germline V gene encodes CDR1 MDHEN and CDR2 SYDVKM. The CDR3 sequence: CASSRTGSGTQYF. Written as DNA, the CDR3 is TGTGCCAGCAGTCGGACCGGGAGCGGCACGCAGTATTTT.

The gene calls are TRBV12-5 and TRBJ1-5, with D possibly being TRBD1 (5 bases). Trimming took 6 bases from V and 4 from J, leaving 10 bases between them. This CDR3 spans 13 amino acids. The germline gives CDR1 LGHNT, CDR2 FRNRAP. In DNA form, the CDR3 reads TGTGCTAGTGGGTCAGGGTATAATCAGCCCCAGCATTTT. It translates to CASGSGYNQPQHF.

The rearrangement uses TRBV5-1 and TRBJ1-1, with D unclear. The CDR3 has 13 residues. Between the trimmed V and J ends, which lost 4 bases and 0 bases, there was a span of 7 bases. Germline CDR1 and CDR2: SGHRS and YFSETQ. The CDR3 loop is CASSRGLNTEAFF. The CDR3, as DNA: TGCGCCAGCAGCCGAGGGTTGAACACTGAAGCTTTCTTT.

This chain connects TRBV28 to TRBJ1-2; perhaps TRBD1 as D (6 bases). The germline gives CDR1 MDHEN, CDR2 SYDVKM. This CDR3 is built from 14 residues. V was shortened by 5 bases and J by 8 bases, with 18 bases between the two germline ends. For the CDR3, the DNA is TGTGCCAGCAGTCAACTACCCCGGGACATCGGCTACACCTTC. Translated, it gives CASSQLPRDIGYTF.

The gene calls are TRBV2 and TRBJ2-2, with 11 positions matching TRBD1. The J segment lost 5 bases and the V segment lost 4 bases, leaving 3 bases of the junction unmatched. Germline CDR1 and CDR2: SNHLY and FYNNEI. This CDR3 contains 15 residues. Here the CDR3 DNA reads TGTGCCAGCAGTGGTGGGACAGGGGGAACCGGGGAGCTGTTTTTT. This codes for CASSGGTGGTGELFF.

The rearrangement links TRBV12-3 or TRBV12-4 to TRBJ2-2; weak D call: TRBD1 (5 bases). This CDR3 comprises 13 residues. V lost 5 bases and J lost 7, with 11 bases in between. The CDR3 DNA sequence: TGTGCCAGCAGTCCATTGCAGGGCGGGGAGCTGTTTTTT. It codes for CASSPLQGGELFF.

CDR3 bases: TGTGCCAGCTCACCAGTAAACACAGGGAGGGCTGAAGCTTTCTTT. Translation: CASSPVNTGRAEAFF. This chain joins TRBV18 and TRBJ1-1, with D possibly matching TRBD1 (6 bases). Trimming pared 2 bases from V and 6 bases from J, leaving 16 bases between. The germline V gene encodes CDR1 KGHSH and CDR2 LQKENI. CDR3 size: 15 residues.

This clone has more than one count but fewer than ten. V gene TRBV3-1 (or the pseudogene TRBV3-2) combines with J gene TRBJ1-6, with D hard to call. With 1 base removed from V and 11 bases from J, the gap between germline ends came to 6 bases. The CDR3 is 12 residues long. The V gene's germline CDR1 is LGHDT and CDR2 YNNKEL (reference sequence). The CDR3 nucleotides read TGTGCCAGCAGCCAAGGGCCGCCACCCCTCCACTTT. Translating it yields CASSQGPPPLHF.

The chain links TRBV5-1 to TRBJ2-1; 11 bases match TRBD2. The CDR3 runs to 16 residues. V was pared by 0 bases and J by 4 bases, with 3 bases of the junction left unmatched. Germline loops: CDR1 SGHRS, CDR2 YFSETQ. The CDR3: CASSLGLAGGYNEQFF. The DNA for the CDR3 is TGCGCCAGCAGCTTGGGTCTAGCGGGGGGATACAATGAGCAGTTCTTC.

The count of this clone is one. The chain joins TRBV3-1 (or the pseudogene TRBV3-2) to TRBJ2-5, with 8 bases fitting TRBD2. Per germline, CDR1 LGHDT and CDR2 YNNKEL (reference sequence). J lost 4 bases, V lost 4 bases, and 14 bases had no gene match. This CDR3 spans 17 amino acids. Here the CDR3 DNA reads TGTGCCAGCAGCCCTCGGGGGGGCGGGGGAATCCGAGAGACCCAGTACTTC. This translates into CASSPRGGGGIRETQYF.

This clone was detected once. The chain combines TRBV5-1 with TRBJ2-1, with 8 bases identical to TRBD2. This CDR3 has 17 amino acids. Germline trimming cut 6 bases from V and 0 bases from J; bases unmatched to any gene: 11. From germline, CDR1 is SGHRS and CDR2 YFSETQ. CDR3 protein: CASTEGSGKSSYNEQFF. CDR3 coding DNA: TGCGCCAGCACAGAGGGTAGCGGGAAAAGCTCCTACAATGAGCAGTTCTTC.

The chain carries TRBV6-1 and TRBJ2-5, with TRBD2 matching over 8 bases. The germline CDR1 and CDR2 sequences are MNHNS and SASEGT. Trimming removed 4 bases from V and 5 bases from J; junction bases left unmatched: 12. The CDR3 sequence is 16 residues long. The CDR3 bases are TGTGCCAGCAGTGCCGGAGGACTAGCTTGGGGGGAGACCCAGTACTTC. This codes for CASSAGGLAWGETQYF.

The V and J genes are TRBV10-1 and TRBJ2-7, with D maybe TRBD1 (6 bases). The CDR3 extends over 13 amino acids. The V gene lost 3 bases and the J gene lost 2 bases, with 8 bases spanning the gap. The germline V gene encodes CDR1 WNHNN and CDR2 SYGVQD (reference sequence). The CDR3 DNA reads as TGCGCCAGCAGTGAAAGGACAGCCTACGAGCAGTACTTC. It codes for CASSERTAYEQYF.

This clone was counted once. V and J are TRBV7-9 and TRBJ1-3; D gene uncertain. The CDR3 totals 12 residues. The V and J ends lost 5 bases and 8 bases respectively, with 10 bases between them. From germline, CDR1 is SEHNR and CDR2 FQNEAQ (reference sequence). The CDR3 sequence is CASSRDEDTIYF. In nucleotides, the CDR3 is TGTGCCAGCAGCCGAGATGAGGACACCATATATTTT.